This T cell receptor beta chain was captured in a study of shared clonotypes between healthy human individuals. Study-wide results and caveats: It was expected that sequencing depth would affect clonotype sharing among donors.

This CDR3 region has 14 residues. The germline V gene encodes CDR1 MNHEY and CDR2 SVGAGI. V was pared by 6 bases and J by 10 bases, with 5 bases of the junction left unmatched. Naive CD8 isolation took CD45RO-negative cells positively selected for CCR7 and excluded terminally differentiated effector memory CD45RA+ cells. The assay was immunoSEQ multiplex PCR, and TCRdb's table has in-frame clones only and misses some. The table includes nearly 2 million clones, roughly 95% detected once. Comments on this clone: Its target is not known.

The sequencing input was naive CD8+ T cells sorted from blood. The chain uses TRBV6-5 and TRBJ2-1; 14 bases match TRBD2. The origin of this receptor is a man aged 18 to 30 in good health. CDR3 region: CASRGTSGGGEQFF. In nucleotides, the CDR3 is TGTGCCAGCAGGGGGACTAGCGGGGGTGGGGAGCAGTTCTTC.